Following are 11 T cell receptor beta chains from one sample sequenced in a study of identical twins (dated by TCRdb to the mid-2010s). Library method: 5' RACE. The data were produced on an Illumina HiSeq 2000. TCRdb reran the public reads through fastp at Q25 and MiXCR, keeping productive beta chains. Rows with one shared CDR3 protein collapse into an entry with the most common genes and DNA. This sample has hundreds of thousands of distinct CDR3 sequences in its table, and more than 8% of those were observed once. Clones ranked in the top ten supply about 7.1% of the sample. This sample was also put to use in a study of yellow fever vaccine responses in identical twins.

Sequencing was carried out using CD8+ T cells sorted from blood. These receptors were collected from a woman under 30 in good health.

This clonotype turned up a few times. The J gene is TRBJ2-7, the V gene TRBV7-2; D may be TRBD2 (5 bases). The CDR3 has 13 amino acids. From germline, CDR1 is SGHTA and CDR2 FQGNSA. The V and J ends lost 4 bases and 4 bases respectively, with 11 bases between them. CDR3 sequence reads: CASSSSRGYEQYF. The CDR3 DNA follows: TGTGCCAGCAGCTCCTCTCGAGGGTACGAGCAGTACTTC.

This chain joins TRBV19 and TRBJ2-1; possibly TRBD1 or TRBD2 for D (5 bases each). The CDR3 contains 16 residues. Per germline, CDR1 LNHDA and CDR2 SQIVND (reference sequence). Trimming cost V 0 bases and J 2 bases, with 11 bases left between them. This CDR3 reads CASSIDRDGAYNEQFF. The CDR3 nucleotides read TGTGCCAGTAGTATAGACCGGGACGGAGCCTACAATGAGCAGTTCTTC.

As to this clonotype: An end of the junction does not agree with germline; a read error may underlie this. The V gene is TRBV5-1, the J gene TRBJ2-7, with D unclear. The germline CDR1 and CDR2 sequences are SGHRS and YFSETQ. The CDR3 contains 15 residues. The CDR3: CASSLEGREYYEHYF. The CDR3, as DNA: TGCGCCAGCAGCTTGGAAGGCAGAGAATACTACGAGCACTACTTC. Drawing the rest from reference TRBV5-1 and TRBJ2-7, the complete variable domain is KAGVTQTPRYLIKTRGQQVTLSCSPISGHRSVSWYQQTPGQGLQFLFEYFSETQRNKGNFPGRFSGRQFSNSRSEMNVSTLELGDSALYLCASSLEGREYYEHYFGPGTRLTVT.

The genes are TRBV10-3 and TRBJ2-1; tentatively, D is TRBD2 (5 bases). The CDR3 contains 11 residues. Germline V CDR1 and CDR2: ENHRY, SYGVKD. With 11 bases removed from V and 5 bases from J, the gap between germline ends came to 10 bases. Here the CDR3 reads CAAEEDNEQFF. The CDR3 coding sequence is TGTGCCGCGGAGGAGGACAATGAGCAGTTCTTC.

The table lists this clonotype with a count of one. The gene calls are TRBV7-9 and TRBJ2-3, with D unclear. The CDR3 is made up of 15 amino acids. Germline V gene lookup returns CDR1 SEHNR and CDR2 FQNEAQ (reference sequence). Between the trimmed V and J ends, which lost 7 bases and 0 bases, there was a span of 14 bases. The CDR3 here is CASTVDADSTDTQYF. CDR3 bases: TGTGCCAGCACCGTGGATGCGGACAGCACAGATACGCAGTATTTT.

For the CDR3, the DNA is TGTGCCAGCAGTTTGATACAGGGGGCTGGCACTGAAGCTTTCTTT. This encodes CASSLIQGAGTEAFF. This sequence joins TRBV6-5 and TRBJ1-1; 9 positions match TRBD1. With 4 bases clipped from V and 4 bases from J, the junction kept 7 bases outside the gene matches. The CDR3 contains 15 residues. CDR1 and CDR2 from the germline V gene are MNHEY and SVGAGI.

This chain connects TRBV7-3 to TRBJ2-3, with TRBD2 matching over 12 bases. The junction had 7 bases not matched to a gene; V was cut back by 6 bases and J by 6 bases. The germline V gene has CDR1 SGHTA and CDR2 FQGTGA. This CDR3 comprises 15 residues. CDR3 coding DNA: TGTGCCAGCAGTTTACTAGCGGGGGGCGGGGATACGCAGTATTTT. Its protein product is CASSLLAGGGDTQYF.

This clonotype showed up many times. This CDR3 reads CASSLSGGHNEQFF. CDR3 nucleotide sequence: TGTGCCAGCAGCTTGTCAGGAGGTCATAATGAGCAGTTCTTC. This rearrangement joins TRBV7-3 to TRBJ2-1, with D tentatively TRBD2 (5 bases). The germline V gene has CDR1 SGHTA and CDR2 FQGTGA. Trimming took 3 bases from V and 7 from J, leaving 13 bases between them. The length of the CDR3 is 14 residues.

There are many counts of this clonotype. This CDR3 reads CASSFGVTGAYEQYF. The CDR3 DNA reads TGTGCCAGCAGCTTTGGGGTGACAGGGGCCTACGAGCAGTACTTC. The chain employs TRBV11-2 and TRBJ2-7, with 8 bases fitting TRBD1. The germline V gene encodes CDR1 SGHAT and CDR2 FQNNGV. The CDR3 has 15 residues. V lost 3 bases, J lost 2 bases, and 6 bases stayed unmatched.

This clonotype was observed a handful of times. The chain employs TRBV2 and TRBJ2-3, with 13 bases identical to TRBD2. Germline V gene data show CDR1 as SNHLY and CDR2 as FYNNEI. The CDR3 length is 16 residues. With 5 bases clipped from V and 6 bases from J, the junction kept 8 bases outside the gene matches. CDR3 amino acids: CASSRETSGGLDTQYF. The CDR3 DNA reads TGTGCCAGCAGTCGGGAGACTAGCGGGGGGCTGGATACGCAGTATTTT.

This clonotype was detected only a few times. The chain is built from TRBV27 and TRBJ2-5, with TRBD2 matching over 11 bases. Trimming at V came to 5 bases and at J to 5 bases, leaving 10 bases not matched to a gene. The CDR3 contains 16 residues. The germline V gene encodes CDR1 MNHEY and CDR2 SMNVEV (reference sequence). CDR3 amino acids: CASSNRLAGPVETQYF. The CDR3 bases are TGTGCCAGCAGTAATCGACTAGCGGGGCCAGTGGAGACCCAGTACTTC.